A selection of T cell receptor beta chains follows, all from one sample in a study of T cells in localized non-small cell lung cancer. Measured with immunoSEQ multiplex PCR; TCRdb has only the in-frame clones, and not every one. The sample comprises 48,000 or so clones, 86% of which are singletons, and about a sixth rests with the top ten. This material consisted of peripheral blood, taken before any cancer treatment. The receptors were sampled from a male donor aged 60 or over with stage III squamous cell lung carcinoma. Both conserved end residues are part of each CDR3. D genes are given only for firm matches. Clone size appears in some rows only: once, few, many, or a class for an expanded clone.

CDR3nt | CDR3aa | v_gene | d_gene | abundance | j_gene
TGCGCCAGCAGCTGGGGGGGAGGCTCGGATACGCAGTATTTT | CASSWGGGSDTQYF | TRBV5-1 | TRBD2 | few | TRBJ2-3
TGTGCCAGCTCTCAGAACCGGGACAGGGGCTATGGCTACACCTTC | CASSQNRDRGYGYTF | TRBV18 | TRBD1 | NA | TRBJ1-2
TGCGCCAGCGCCCTATGGCAGGGCTACGAGCAGTACTTC | CASALWQGYEQYF | TRBV5-1 | NA | NA | TRBJ2-7
TGTGCCAGCAGCTTAGGGGGGCAGGCAAGTCAGCCCCAGCATTTT | CASSLGGQASQPQHF | TRBV7-9 | NA | NA | TRBJ1-5
TGTGCCAGCAGCTCGGGGACTAGCGGTAGCACAGATACGCAGTATTTT | CASSSGTSGSTDTQYF | TRBV7-8 | TRBD2 | NA | TRBJ2-3
TGCGCCAGCAGCCAAGAGGTTTCGAGGGGCGGTCAGCCCCAGCATTTT | CASSQEVSRGGQPQHF | TRBV4-1 | NA | NA | TRBJ1-5
TGTGCCAGCAGCTTAGTGGTGACAGGGGGACGCGATGAGCAGTTCTTC | CASSLVVTGGRDEQFF | TRBV7-2 | TRBD1 | NA | TRBJ2-1
TGTGCCAGCAGCTTGAGGCTAGCAGGTCTCACAGATACGCAGTATTTT | CASSLRLAGLTDTQYF | TRBV5-4 | NA | once | TRBJ2-3
TGTGCCAGCAGCTTGTATAGGGGGGAAAAACTGTTTTTT | CASSLYRGEKLFF | TRBV5-6 | NA | NA | TRBJ1-4
TGTGCCAGCCTACCGGTTTGGGGGGGCTCCTACGAGCAGTACTTC | CASLPVWGGSYEQYF | TRBV27 | TRBD2 | NA | TRBJ2-7
TGTGCCAGCAGCGTAGGTTTTAGCGGGAGATGGGGCAATGAGCAGTTCTTC | CASSVGFSGRWGNEQFF | TRBV9 | TRBD2 | NA | TRBJ2-1